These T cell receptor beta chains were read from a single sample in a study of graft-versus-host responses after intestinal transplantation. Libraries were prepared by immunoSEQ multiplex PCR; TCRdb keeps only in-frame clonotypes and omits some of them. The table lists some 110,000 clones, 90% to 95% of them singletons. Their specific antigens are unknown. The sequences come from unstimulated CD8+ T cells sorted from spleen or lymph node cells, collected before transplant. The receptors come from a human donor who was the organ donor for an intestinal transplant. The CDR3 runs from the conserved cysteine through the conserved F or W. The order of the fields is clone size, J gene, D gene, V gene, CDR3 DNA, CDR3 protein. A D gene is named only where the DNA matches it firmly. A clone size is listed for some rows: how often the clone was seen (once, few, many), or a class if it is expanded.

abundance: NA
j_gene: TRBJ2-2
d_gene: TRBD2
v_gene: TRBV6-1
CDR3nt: TGTGCCAGCAGGGTAGCGGGAGGCGGAACCGGGGAGCTGTTTTTT
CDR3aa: CASRVAGGGTGELFF

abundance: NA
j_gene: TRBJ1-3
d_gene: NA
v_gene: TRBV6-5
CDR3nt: TGTGCAAGATGGGTCGGCCGGACAGTTGGAAACACCATATATTTT
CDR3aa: CARWVGRTVGNTIYF

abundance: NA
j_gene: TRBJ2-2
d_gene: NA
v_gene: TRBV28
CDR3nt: TGTGCCAGCAGTGAAGGGGGGGCCGGGGAGCTGTTTTTT
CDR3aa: CASSEGGAGELFF

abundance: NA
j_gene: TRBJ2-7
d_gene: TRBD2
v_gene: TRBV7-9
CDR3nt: TGTGCCAGCAGCTTCCCCGAGCTAGCGGGAGCCCTCGAGCAGTACTTC
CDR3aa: CASSFPELAGALEQYF

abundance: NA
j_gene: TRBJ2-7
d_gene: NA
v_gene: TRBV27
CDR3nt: TGTGCCAGCAGTTTTTCCCCAAACGAGCAGTACTTC
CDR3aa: CASSFSPNEQYF

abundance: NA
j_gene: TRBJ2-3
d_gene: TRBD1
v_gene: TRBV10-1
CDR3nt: TGCGCCAGCAGTGAAGGGACAGGGGGGACAGATACGCAGTATTTT
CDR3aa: CASSEGTGGTDTQYF

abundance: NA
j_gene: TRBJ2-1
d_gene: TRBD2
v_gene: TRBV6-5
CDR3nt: TGTGCCAGCAGCCGAAGCGGGAGCTCCTACAATGAGCAGTTCTTC
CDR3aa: CASSRSGSSYNEQFF

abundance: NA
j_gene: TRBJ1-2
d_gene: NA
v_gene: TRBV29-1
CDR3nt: TGCAGCGTTGAGGGGTCTGGCTACACCTTC
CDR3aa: CSVEGSGYTF

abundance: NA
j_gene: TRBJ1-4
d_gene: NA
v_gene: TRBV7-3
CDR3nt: TGTGCCAGCAGCTTAACGGGGGGACACCTTGCAACTAATGAAAAACTGTTTTTT
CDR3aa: CASSLTGGHLATNEKLFF

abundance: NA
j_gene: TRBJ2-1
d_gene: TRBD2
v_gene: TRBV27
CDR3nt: TGTGCCAGCAGTTTATTTAGCGGGAGAAATGAGCAGTTCTTC
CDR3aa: CASSLFSGRNEQFF

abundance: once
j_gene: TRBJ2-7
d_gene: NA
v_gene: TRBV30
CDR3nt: TGTGCCTGGAGCACCAACGGGGTCGAGCAGTACTTC
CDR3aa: CAWSTNGVEQYF

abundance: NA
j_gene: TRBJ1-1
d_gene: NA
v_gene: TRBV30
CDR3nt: TGTGCCTGGAGTCCCGGGAGGGGGATAGAGACCACTGAAGCTTTCTTT
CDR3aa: CAWSPGRGIETTEAFF

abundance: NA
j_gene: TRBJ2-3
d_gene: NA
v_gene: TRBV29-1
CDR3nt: TGCAGCGTTGAAGAGGTGGGGGCTAGCGGAGTCAGCACAGATACGCAGTATTTT
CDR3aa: CSVEEVGASGVSTDTQYF